The 3 T cell receptor beta chains below were found in one sample sequenced in a study of metastatic and nonmetastatic thyroid tumors (TCRdb year 2020). The library was obtained by PCR. The sequencer was an Illumina HiSeq 4000. TCRdb reprocessed the public reads (quality trimming at Q25 with fastp, clone calling with MiXCR) and kept in-frame beta chains. This sample lists tens of thousands of clones; just under 30% were detected once. Of the sample, roughly 31% falls within the top ten clones. Before undergoing thyroid surgery, none of the patients had been given any kind of treatment. Sequenced sample: blood. The receptor source for this set is a female donor with papillary thyroid cancer or a benign thyroid nodule (not recorded which). Some clones in this sample may be carry-over from other donors' samples.

At least ten counts were recorded for this clone. V is TRBV9 and J is TRBJ2-1, with D possibly being TRBD2 (6 bases). V dropped 0 bases and J dropped 6 bases, with 13 bases sitting between them. CDR3 length equals 15 residues. From germline, CDR1 is SGDLS and CDR2 YYNGEE. The CDR3 DNA reads as TGTGCCAGCAGCGTAGGGGCTAGCGTAACCAATGAGCAGTTCTTC. Translation gives CASSVGASVTNEQFF.

In regard to this clone: Lacking the conserved final phenylalanine or tryptophan, this CDR3 likely reflects a read error. The chain is built from TRBV12-3 or TRBV12-4 and TRBJ2-5; the D is unclear. CDR3 size: 15 residues. V dropped 3 bases and J dropped 6 bases, with 17 bases sitting between them. Written as DNA, the CDR3 is TGTGCCAGCAGTTTTCGCTGGCAGCGTCAACAGACCCAGTACTAC. It codes for CASSFRWQRQQTQYY.

This clone showed up just a few times. The chain has TRBV6-2 or TRBV6-3 and TRBJ2-2, with 7 bases matching TRBD2. J was trimmed by 2 bases and V by 0 bases; bases with no gene match: 3. Germline V gene data show CDR1 as MNHEY and CDR2 as SVGEGT. This CDR3 has 16 residues. CDR3 bases: TGTGCCAGCAGTTACTCGGGAGGGATTAACACCGGGGAGCTGTTTTTT. This translates into CASSYSGGINTGELFF.